This T cell receptor beta chain was recorded in a study of T cells of healthy individuals. TCRdb re-called the 5' RACE reads with MiXCR, one entry per CDR3 protein. The sample records 55,000 to 65,000 distinct CDR3 sequences, 15% to 20% being singletons. V lost 1 base to trimming and J lost 3 bases, with 1 base between them. The CDR3 spans 12 residues. CDR1 and CDR2 from the germline V gene are SEHNR and FQNEAQ (reference sequence). The rearrangement joins TRBV7-9 to TRBJ1-5; no clear D. The clonotype comes from a human donor in good health. The CDR3 DNA is TGTGCCAGCAGCTTAGACAATCAGCCCCAGCATTTT. Translating it yields CASSLDNQPQHF.